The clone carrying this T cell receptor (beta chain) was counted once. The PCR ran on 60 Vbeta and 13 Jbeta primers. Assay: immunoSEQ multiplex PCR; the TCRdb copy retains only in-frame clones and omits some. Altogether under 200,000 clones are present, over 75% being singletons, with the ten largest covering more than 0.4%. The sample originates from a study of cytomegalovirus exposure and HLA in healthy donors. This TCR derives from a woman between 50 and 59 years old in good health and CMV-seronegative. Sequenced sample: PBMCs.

CDR3 nucleotide sequence: TGTGCCAGCAGCCGGGACATGGGCTCCTACGAGCAGTACTTC. Amino acids: CASSRDMGSYEQYF. The chain couples TRBV28 to TRBJ2-7; the D gene is possibly TRBD1 (6 bases). CDR1 and CDR2 (germline): MDHEN, SYDVKM. The germline V and J ends were trimmed by 6 bases and 0 bases, with 12 bases remaining between them. The CDR3 totals 14 residues.